This T cell receptor beta chain was profiled in a study of blood T cells in healthy people across ages. The ends were cut back, 5 bases at V and 4 bases at J, with 18 bases in the middle. Per germline, CDR1 SEHNR and CDR2 FQNEAQ (reference sequence). The CDR3 is 16 amino acids. With a J-beta primer mix and a sample-barcoded 5' primer, a second PCR ran about 7 to 12 cycles. TCRdb reanalysed the 5' RACE reads using MiXCR and keeps one entry per CDR3 protein. The sample comprises more than 750,000 distinct CDR3 sequences, 25% to 35% of which are singletons, and around 9.6% rests with the top ten. These records were also assigned to another study, of T cells of mothers and their children.

This sequence originates from a woman aged 35 to 49 in good health. The specimen was blood. The rearrangement uses TRBV7-9 and TRBJ2-1; D perhaps matches TRBD1 (7 bases). CDR3 residues: CASSRRQGLDYNEQFF. The CDR3, as DNA: TGTGCCAGCAGCCGACGACAGGGACTGGATTACAATGAGCAGTTCTTC.